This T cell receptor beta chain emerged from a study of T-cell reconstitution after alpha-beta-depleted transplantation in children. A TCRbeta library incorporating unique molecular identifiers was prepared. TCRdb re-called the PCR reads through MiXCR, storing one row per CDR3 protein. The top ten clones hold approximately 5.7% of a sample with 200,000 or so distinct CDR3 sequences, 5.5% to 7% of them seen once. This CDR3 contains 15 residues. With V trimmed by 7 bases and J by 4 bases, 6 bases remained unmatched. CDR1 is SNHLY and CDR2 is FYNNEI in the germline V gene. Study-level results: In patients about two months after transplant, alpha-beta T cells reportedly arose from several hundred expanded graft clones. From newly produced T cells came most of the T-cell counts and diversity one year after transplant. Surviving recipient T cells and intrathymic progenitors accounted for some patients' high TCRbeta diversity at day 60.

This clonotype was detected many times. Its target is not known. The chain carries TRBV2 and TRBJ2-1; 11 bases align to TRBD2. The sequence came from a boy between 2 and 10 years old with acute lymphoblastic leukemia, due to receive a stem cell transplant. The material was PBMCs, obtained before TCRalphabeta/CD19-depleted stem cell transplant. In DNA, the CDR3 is TGTGCCAGCATTGGGACTAGCGGAGATTACAATGAGCAGTTCTTC. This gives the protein CASIGTSGDYNEQFF.